These T cell receptor beta chains were read from a single sample in a study of blood T cell repertoires in COVID-19. Sequencing used immunoSEQ multiplex PCR; TCRdb keeps in-frame clones, though not all of them. This table has fewer than 350,000 clones, 75% to 95% appearing once. Sequencing was carried out using peripheral blood. The receptors here all came from a woman aged 25 to 39 with COVID-19, enrolled during active disease. The CDR3 runs from the conserved cysteine through the conserved F or W. A D gene is named only where the DNA matches it firmly. For some rows the clone size is stated as once, few or many, or as a class when expanded; others skip it.

clone_size j_call v_call d_call cdr3_nt cdr3_aa
NA TRBJ2-1 TRBV7-8 TRBD2 TGTGCCAGCAGCAGACTAGCGGGAGGGCTGGGCTCCTACAATGAGCAGTTCTTC CASSRLAGGLGSYNEQFF
NA TRBJ1-6 TRBV10-1 NA TGCGCCAGCAGTGAGTCGAGAGTTTCACCCCTCCACTTT CASSESRVSPLHF
NA TRBJ2-1 TRBV19 NA TGTGCCACTGGCGGAACTGAGCAGTTCTTC CATGGTEQFF
few TRBJ2-7 TRBV7-9 NA TGTGCCAGCAGCCCGGGTTTCAGGGAACCTCCATCCGAGCAGTACTTC CASSPGFREPPSEQYF
NA TRBJ1-5 TRBV28 TRBD1 TGTGCCAGCACCACCCCTCGGACAGGTCGGGGGTACAATCAGCCCCAGCATTTT CASTTPRTGRGYNQPQHF
NA TRBJ2-7 TRBV2 TRBD2 TGTGCCAGCAGATTGCGGGAGGGCGAGCAGTACTTC CASRLREGEQYF
NA TRBJ2-7 TRBV27 TRBD1 TGTGCCAGCAGTTTTGGTAGGGGGCTCCCCTACGAGCAGTACTTC CASSFGRGLPYEQYF
NA TRBJ1-5 TRBV4-2 TRBD1 TGTGCCAGCAGCCAAGACTCTACAGGGGGCCATCAGCCCCAGCATTTT CASSQDSTGGHQPQHF
once TRBJ2-2 TRBV2 TRBD1 TGTGCCAGTAAGAGCGACAGGGCGAACACCGGGGAGCTGTTTTTT CASKSDRANTGELFF
NA TRBJ2-5 TRBV28 TRBD1 TGTGCCAGCAGTCGACCCGACCTAGGGGGCGAGACCCAGTACTTC CASSRPDLGGETQYF
NA TRBJ2-2 TRBV10-1 NA TGCGCCAGCAGTGAGTCGAAGGCGGGGTCCACCGGGGAGCTGTTTTTT CASSESKAGSTGELFF
NA TRBJ2-7 TRBV6-5 TRBD2 TGTGCCAGCAGCGCCTCTAGCGGGACCTCCTACGAGCAGTACTTC CASSASSGTSYEQYF
NA TRBJ1-2 TRBV4-1 NA TGCGCCAGCAGCCAAGAAAGCGGTAACTATGGCTACACCTTC CASSQESGNYGYTF
NA TRBJ2-1 TRBV4-2 TRBD2 TGTGCCAGCAGCCAAGATCGGGTAGCGGGAAACAATGAGCAGTTCTTC CASSQDRVAGNNEQFF
once TRBJ2-3 TRBV3-1/TRBV3-2 NA TGTGCCAGCAGCCCGCGTCGGCGGAGTGGAGGAGATACGCAGTATTTT CASSPRRRSGGDTQYF
NA TRBJ1-1 TRBV11-2 NA TGTGCCAGCAGCTTAGTGGCAGGGGCCCTGAACACTGAAGCTTTCTTT CASSLVAGALNTEAFF
NA TRBJ1-1 TRBV2 NA TGTGCCAGCACCCTAATGGACTACAACACTGAAGCTTTCTTT CASTLMDYNTEAFF
NA TRBJ1-5 TRBV25-1 TRBD1 TGTGCCAGCAGTGATGGGACAGGGCCCCGGGAGACCCAGCATTTT CASSDGTGPRETQHF
NA TRBJ2-3 TRBV7-9 NA TGTGCCAGCAGCTATCGACAGGCCACTAGCACAGATACGCAGTATTTT CASSYRQATSTDTQYF
NA TRBJ2-7 TRBV30 NA TGTGCCTGGAGTGTAGGGGGCGAGCAGTACTTC CAWSVGGEQYF
NA TRBJ2-7 TRBV5-1 TRBD1 TGCGCCAGCAGCCGGACAGGGGAATCCTACGAGCAGTACTTC CASSRTGESYEQYF
NA TRBJ2-7 TRBV5-4 TRBD2 TGTGCCAGCAGTTTCGGACAGGGAGCTAGCGGGAGGGCCCTCTACGAGCAGTACTTC CASSFGQGASGRALYEQYF
NA TRBJ1-1 TRBV5-6 NA TGTGCCAGCAGCTTTCCGGGAGGCACTGAAGCTTTCTTT CASSFPGGTEAFF
NA TRBJ2-7 TRBV7-9 TRBD1 TGTGCCAGCAGCCCACAGGGGATAAACCCCTACGAGCAGTACTTC CASSPQGINPYEQYF
NA TRBJ1-1 TRBV28 TRBD1 TGTGCCAGCAGTTTACTCGAGACAGGGGGTATGAACACTGAAGCTTTCTTT CASSLLETGGMNTEAFF
NA TRBJ2-1 TRBV3-1/TRBV3-2 NA TGTGCCAGCAGCCGGGACTTTTACAATGAGCAGTTCTTC CASSRDFYNEQFF
NA TRBJ2-2 TRBV25-1 NA TGTGCCAGCGGTGGGGTGGGAGTAGGCAACACCGGGGAGCTGTTTTTT CASGGVGVGNTGELFF
NA TRBJ1-4 TRBV25-1 TRBD1 TGTGCCAGCAGTGCGGGACAGGGCGCGGAAAAACTGTTTTTT CASSAGQGAEKLFF
NA TRBJ2-2 TRBV3-1/TRBV3-2 NA TGTGCCAGCAGCCAAGATCCAGGGATCACCGGGGAGCTGTTTTTT CASSQDPGITGELFF
NA TRBJ1-4 TRBV30 NA TGTGCCTGGAACCGGGACTGGAATGAAAAACTGTTTTTT CAWNRDWNEKLFF
NA TRBJ2-7 TRBV27 NA TGTGCCAGCAGGCCAGGACAGATTAACTACGAGCAGTACTTC CASRPGQINYEQYF
few TRBJ1-1 TRBV27 NA TGTGCCAGCAGTTTAATGCGGGATAACACTGAAGCTTTCTTT CASSLMRDNTEAFF
NA TRBJ2-7 TRBV19 NA TGTGCCAGTAGTACGAGAGGGCCTCACACCGAGCAGTACTTC CASSTRGPHTEQYF
NA TRBJ1-4 TRBV10-3 TRBD1 TGTGCCATCGGACAGGGGGAAAAACTGTTTTTT CAIGQGEKLFF
NA TRBJ2-7 TRBV5-1 NA TGCGCCAGCAGCTTGGCGGGGGTATCCTACGAGCAGTACTTC CASSLAGVSYEQYF
NA TRBJ2-7 TRBV6-5 TRBD2 TGTGCCAGCTCAAACGCGGGGGACGAGCAGTACTTC CASSNAGDEQYF
NA TRBJ2-1 TRBV9 NA TGTGCCAGCAGCGTAGTTGCAGGGCACAATGAGCAGTTCTTC CASSVVAGHNEQFF
NA TRBJ1-2 TRBV20-1 NA TGCAGTGCTAGTGGAGGGCAGTACTACACCTTC CSASGGQYYTF
NA TRBJ1-5 TRBV19 TRBD1 TGTGCCAGTAGTATAGTCGGGACAGGGGGCAGGCAGCCCCAGCATTTT CASSIVGTGGRQPQHF
NA TRBJ2-7 TRBV7-2 TRBD2 TGTGCCAGCAGCTTACGTGGGACGGGAGGCCCCTACGAGCAGTACTTC CASSLRGTGGPYEQYF
NA TRBJ2-7 TRBV30 TRBD1 TGTGCCTGCATCCGGGACAGGGGAAACTACGAGCAGTACTTC CACIRDRGNYEQYF
once TRBJ2-7 TRBV5-5 NA TGTGCCAGCAGCCCGGTTGGGCCGGCCTACGAGCAGTACTTC CASSPVGPAYEQYF
NA TRBJ1-5 TRBV6-1 TRBD1 TGTGCCAGCAGTGCCAGACAGGGGCTTTCTAATCAGCCCCAGCATTTT CASSARQGLSNQPQHF
NA TRBJ2-5 TRBV28 NA TGTGCCAGCAGTTTATACAAGGGGCGCAGGGAGACCCAGTACTTC CASSLYKGRRETQYF
once TRBJ2-1 TRBV7-3 TRBD2 TGTGCCAGCAGCTTAATGGCTAGCGGGATGGTTGAGCAGTTCTTC CASSLMASGMVEQFF
NA TRBJ2-2 TRBV19 TRBD1 TGTGCCAGTAGTAGCCAGGGGGCCGGGGAGCTGTTTTTT CASSSQGAGELFF
NA TRBJ1-3 TRBV30 TRBD1 TGTGCCTGGAGTGTAGGACCGGACAGGAGACCTGGAAACACCATATATTTT CAWSVGPDRRPGNTIYF
NA TRBJ2-1 TRBV6-5 NA TGTGCCAGCAGCCCCGGGTACAATGAGCAGTTCTTC CASSPGYNEQFF
NA TRBJ1-2 TRBV4-3 NA TGCGCCAGCAGCCAAGATCCCAGGCAAGACTATGGCTACACCTTC CASSQDPRQDYGYTF
NA TRBJ1-3 TRBV7-9 TRBD1 TGTGCCAGCAGTAGACAGGGGTATGGAAACACCATATATTTT CASSRQGYGNTIYF
NA TRBJ2-7 TRBV7-9 TRBD1 TGTGCCAGCAGCTTACCGGCAGGGGGTATCAACGAGCAGTACTTC CASSLPAGGINEQYF
NA TRBJ1-4 TRBV2 TRBD1 TGTGCCAGCAGTTTTGGACAGGGGCCTGACAAACTGTTTTTT CASSFGQGPDKLFF
once TRBJ1-6 TRBV28 NA TGTGCCAGCAGTTTATCGGGCTCCTATAATTCACCCCTCCACTTT CASSLSGSYNSPLHF
NA TRBJ2-1 TRBV15 NA TGTGGGGCTGGCAAACTTTACAATGAGCAGTTCTTC CGAGKLYNEQFF